This is a list of T cell receptor beta chains from one sample in a study of CD8 T cells in ankylosing spondylitis. One entry per CDR3 protein, called by TCRdb with MiXCR from the 5' RACE reads. Of just under 550,000 distinct CDR3 sequences listed, about 12% were seen once; the top ten hold 6.8%. The specimen sequenced was blood, either unsorted or a sorted T cell fraction (not recorded which). The receptors shown here come from a male donor with ankylosing spondylitis. Each CDR3 is given with its conserved first and last residue. Each record gives: D gene, J gene, V gene, CDR3 length, clone size, CDR3 DNA, CDR3 protein. The D gene is left open where the match is weak. Not all rows give a size; the values are once, few, many and, for expanded clones, a class.

d_gene: TRBD1; j_gene: TRBJ2-5; v_gene: TRBV29-1; len: 14; abundance: NA; CDR3nt: TGCAGCGTTGGGCTGGCAGGGGGCTTGGAGACCCAGTACTTC; CDR3aa: CSVGLAGGLETQYF
d_gene: NA; j_gene: TRBJ2-1; v_gene: TRBV24-1; len: 14; abundance: few; CDR3nt: TGTGCCACCAGTGATTTGGAACGTTACAATGAGCAGTTCTTC; CDR3aa: CATSDLERYNEQFF
d_gene: TRBD1; j_gene: TRBJ2-2; v_gene: TRBV24-1; len: 16; abundance: NA; CDR3nt: TGTGCCACCAGTGATCAGACAGGGAAGAACACCGGGGAGCTGTTTTTT; CDR3aa: CATSDQTGKNTGELFF
d_gene: NA; j_gene: TRBJ2-1; v_gene: TRBV5-1; len: 15; abundance: NA; CDR3nt: TGCGCCAGCAGCTTGAGAGCGGGCGGTTTCAATGAGCAGTTCTTC; CDR3aa: CASSLRAGGFNEQFF
d_gene: NA; j_gene: TRBJ2-3; v_gene: TRBV7-9; len: 13; abundance: few; CDR3nt: TGTGCCAGCAGTGGATTTGGCACAGATACGCAGTATTTT; CDR3aa: CASSGFGTDTQYF
d_gene: NA; j_gene: TRBJ2-5; v_gene: TRBV5-1; len: 15; abundance: many; CDR3nt: TGCGCCAGCAGCTTGGGTATAGCGGAACGGGAGACCCAGTACTTC; CDR3aa: CASSLGIAERETQYF
d_gene: NA; j_gene: TRBJ2-3; v_gene: TRBV12-3/TRBV12-4; len: 16; abundance: few; CDR3nt: TGTGCCAGCAGTTTGGGCTATGAGGTTTTCACAGATACGCAGTATTTT; CDR3aa: CASSLGYEVFTDTQYF
d_gene: NA; j_gene: TRBJ1-3; v_gene: TRBV7-2; len: 15; abundance: few; CDR3nt: TGTGCCAGCAGCTCGAGAACAGCTACTGGAAACACCATATATTTT; CDR3aa: CASSSRTATGNTIYF
d_gene: TRBD1; j_gene: TRBJ1-1; v_gene: TRBV29-1; len: 14; abundance: NA; CDR3nt: TGCAGCGTTGGGAGGACAGGGGTTAACACTGAAGCTTTCTTT; CDR3aa: CSVGRTGVNTEAFF
d_gene: NA; j_gene: TRBJ1-4; v_gene: TRBV6-6; len: 13; abundance: NA; CDR3nt: TGTGCCAGCAGCCCCGGAGCAACGGAAAAACTGTTTTTT; CDR3aa: CASSPGATEKLFF